These 32 T cell receptor beta chains were sequenced from one sample in a study of neurological immune-mediated disorders. Via MiXCR, TCRdb re-called the 5' RACE reads, giving one row per CDR3 protein. The sample lists 65,000 to 90,000 distinct CDR3 sequences; 10% were seen once. Sample: PBMCs. The origin of the receptors is a man aged 40-49 years in good health.

This clonotype was found many times. This chain links TRBV9 with TRBJ2-1, with 9 bases matching TRBD2. J gave up 9 bases and V 2 bases, and 6 bases lay outside the gene matches. The CDR3 consists of 14 residues. Germline V CDR1 and CDR2: SGDLS, YYNGEE. The CDR3 spells CASSVGLAGSEQFF. The CDR3 DNA reads TGTGCCAGCAGCGTGGGACTAGCTGGCAGTGAGCAGTTCTTC.

This clonotype has ten or more counts. This chain links TRBV5-1 with TRBJ2-3, with D unclear. V dropped 0 bases and J dropped 6 bases, with 5 bases sitting between them. Germline values: CDR1 SGHRS, CDR2 YFSETQ. The CDR3 runs to 12 residues. The CDR3 reads CASSLVPDTQYF. Written as DNA, the CDR3 is TGCGCCAGCAGCTTGGTCCCGGATACGCAGTATTTT. Using reference TRBV5-1 and TRBJ2-3 for the parts outside the CDR3, the full variable domain is KAGVTQTPRYLIKTRGQQVTLSCSPISGHRSVSWYQQTPGQGLQFLFEYFSETQRNKGNFPGRFSGRQFSNSRSEMNVSTLELGDSALYLCASSLVPDTQYFGPGTRLTVL.

This clonotype showed up many times. The chain carries TRBV29-1 and TRBJ2-7; 9 bases map to TRBD1. The CDR3 totals 12 residues. Losses at the gene ends were 7 bases for V and 2 bases for J; bases not matched to a gene: 3. The V gene's germline CDR1 is SQVTM and CDR2 ANQGSEA. The CDR3 coding sequence is TGCAGCGGGGGACAGGGAGCCTACGAGCAGTACTTC. Residues: CSGGQGAYEQYF.

This clonotype occurred many times. The chain has TRBV5-6 and TRBJ2-3; D perhaps matches TRBD1 (6 bases). Between the trimmed V and J ends, which lost 0 bases and 0 bases, there was a span of 14 bases. Germline V CDR1 and CDR2: SGHDT, YYEEEE. This CDR3 is built from 17 residues. This CDR3 reads CASSLVPDSPSTDTQYF. CDR3 DNA: TGTGCCAGCAGCTTGGTACCGGACAGCCCTAGCACAGATACGCAGTATTTT. Full variable domain (missing parts from reference TRBV5-6 and TRBJ2-3): DAGVTQSPTHLIKTRGQQVTLRCSPKSGHDTVSWYQQALGQGPQFIFQYYEEEERQRGNFPDRFSGHQFPNYSSELNVNALLLGDSALYLCASSLVPDSPSTDTQYFGPGTRLTVL.

This clonotype was observed a few times. The gene calls are TRBV30 and TRBJ1-4; TRBD1 matches 7 bases. The CDR3 is made up of 11 amino acids. Germline values: CDR1 GTSNPN, CDR2 SVGIG (reference sequence). Unmatched junction bases numbered 4, after V lost 3 bases and J lost 12 bases. In DNA, the CDR3 is TGTGCCTGGAGCGACAGGGTGGAACTGTTTTTT. Protein sequence: CAWSDRVELFF.

This clonotype was counted ten times or more. The chain is built from TRBV12-3 or TRBV12-4 and TRBJ1-5; the D is unclear. V dropped 3 bases and J dropped 6 bases, with 9 bases sitting between them. This CDR3 spans 13 amino acids. In DNA form, the CDR3 reads TGTGCCAGCAGTTTCGGAGGTACTCAGCCCCAGCATTTT. This codes for CASSFGGTQPQHF.

This clonotype has just a few counts. The CDR3 region is CSARMGGREELFF. For the CDR3, the DNA is TGCAGTGCTAGAATGGGGGGGCGTGAGGAGCTGTTTTTT. V gene TRBV20-1 combines with J gene TRBJ2-2; a possible D gene is TRBD2 (7 bases). The CDR3 is made up of 13 amino acids. Looked up from germline, CDR1 is DFQATT and CDR2 is SNEGSKA (reference sequence). V was trimmed by 2 bases and J by 10 bases, leaving 14 bases between them.

There are many counts of this clonotype. The chain carries TRBV10-1 and TRBJ2-3; D unresolved. CDR3 length: 13 amino acids. Trimming stripped 0 bases from V and 2 bases from J, with 3 bases between. Germline CDR1 WNHNN, CDR2 SYGVQD (reference sequence). CDR3 sequence: CASSESPTDTQYF. The CDR3 nucleotides are TGCGCCAGCAGTGAGTCCCCCACAGATACGCAGTATTTT.

Many counts were recorded for this clonotype. The chain carries TRBV27 and TRBJ2-2, with 10 nucleotides matching TRBD1. Trimming removed 6 bases from V and 5 bases from J; junction bases left unmatched: 9. This CDR3 has 16 amino acids. Germline assignment: CDR1 MNHEY and CDR2 SMNVEV (reference sequence). CDR3 sequence: CASRPRTGGRTGELFF. DNA for the CDR3: TGTGCCAGCAGACCCAGGACAGGGGGGAGGACCGGGGAGCTGTTTTTT.

This clonotype was picked up many times. The V gene is TRBV12-3 or TRBV12-4, the J gene TRBJ2-1; 9 nucleotides align to TRBD2. V was clipped by 3 bases and J by 10 bases; unmatched bases: 7. The CDR3 sequence is 14 residues long. Here the CDR3 reads CASSLGAGGQEQFF. In DNA, the CDR3 is TGTGCCAGCAGTTTGGGTGCGGGGGGGCAGGAGCAGTTCTTC.

There are many counts of this clonotype. The chain recombines TRBV3-1 with TRBJ1-2, with D possibly matching TRBD1 (6 bases). The V and J ends lost 4 bases and 8 bases respectively, with 11 bases between them. Looked up from germline, CDR1 is LGHDT and CDR2 is YNNKEL (reference sequence). The CDR3 sequence is 12 residues long. This CDR3 is CASSRNREGYTF. The CDR3, as DNA: TGTGCCAGCAGCCGGAACAGGGAGGGCTACACCTTC.

The sample holds a few counts of this clonotype. The chain joins TRBV12-3 or TRBV12-4 to TRBJ1-6; 8 nucleotides agree with TRBD1. Trimming took 5 bases from V and 6 from J; bases not matched to a gene: 12. This CDR3 is built from 17 residues. CDR3 in amino acids: CASSPSGGLRSNSPLHF. The CDR3 DNA is TGTGCCAGCAGTCCGTCAGGGGGCTTGCGAAGTAATTCACCCCTCCACTTT.

This clonotype was detected many times. This chain joins TRBV15 and TRBJ1-4, with 8 bases fitting TRBD1. Looked up from germline, CDR1 is LNHNV and CDR2 is YYDKDF (reference sequence). V was clipped by 3 bases and J by 8 bases; unmatched bases: 8. The CDR3 is 15 residues long. Here the CDR3 DNA reads TGTGCCACCAGCAGCCCGACAGGGGAGGTCGAAAAACTGTTTTTT. Its translation is CATSSPTGEVEKLFF.

This clonotype was recorded at least ten times. CDR3 sequence reads: CASSGHKDGYEQYF. The CDR3 DNA follows: TGTGCCAGCAGTGGACACAAGGACGGATACGAGCAGTACTTC. The chain recombines TRBV12-3 or TRBV12-4 with TRBJ2-7; TRBD1 might be the D (5 bases). This CDR3 spans 14 amino acids. Trimming stripped 5 bases from V and 4 bases from J, with 15 bases between.

In this sample, this clonotype turned up many times. This chain links TRBV28 with TRBJ2-1; 7 bases line up with TRBD2. This CDR3 is 15 amino acids long. V was pared by 3 bases and J by 1 base, with 3 bases of the junction left unmatched. CDR1 is MDHEN, CDR2 SYDVKM, per germline. The DNA for the CDR3 is TGTGCCAGCAGTTTTGGCGGGAGATCCTACAATGAGCAGTTCTTC. Translating it yields CASSFGGRSYNEQFF.

This clonotype was observed many times. This chain links TRBV5-1 with TRBJ2-7; no firm D call. CDR3 length equals 13 residues. The ends were cut back, 1 base at V and 3 bases at J, with 8 bases in the middle. Germline loops: CDR1 SGHRS, CDR2 YFSETQ. The CDR3 nucleotides read TGCGCCAGCAGCTTGACAAGCGACTACGAGCAGTACTTC. It translates to CASSLTSDYEQYF.

This clonotype was seen ten or more times. The chain is built from TRBV3-1 and TRBJ1-5; D unresolved. Germline CDR1 reads LGHDT; CDR2 reads YNNKEL (reference sequence). This CDR3 region has 13 residues. V was clipped by 0 bases and J by 5 bases, with 5 bases between them. The CDR3 bases are TGTGCCAGCAGCCAAGATATCTATCAGCCCCAGCATTTT. This sequence encodes CASSQDIYQPQHF.

This clonotype was seen at least ten times. This rearrangement joins TRBV29-1 to TRBJ2-5; a weak D match, TRBD2 (5 bases). The CDR3 runs to 12 residues. CDR1 SQVTM and CDR2 ANQGSEA come from the germline V gene. Trimming left V 3 bases short and J 5 bases short, with 10 bases between. The CDR3 reads CSVDDGVETQYF. The DNA of the CDR3 is TGCAGCGTTGACGACGGGGTGGAGACCCAGTACTTC. The full variable domain, completed using reference TRBV29-1 and TRBJ2-5, is SAVISQKPSRDICQRGTSLTIQCQVDSQVTMMFWYRQQPGQSLTLIATANQGSEATYESGFVIDKFPISRPNLTFSTLTVSNMSPEDSSIYLCSVDDGVETQYFGPGTRLLVL.

This clonotype was found many times. The V call is TRBV29-1, the J call TRBJ2-3; D ambiguous. Per the germline V gene, CDR1 is SQVTM and CDR2 is ANQGSEA. CDR3 length: 16 amino acids. Between the trimmed V and J ends, which lost 4 bases and 1 base, there was a span of 18 bases. The CDR3 protein is CSVAGSRTVGTDTQYF. Written as DNA, the CDR3 is TGCAGCGTTGCCGGCAGCAGGACGGTAGGCACAGATACGCAGTATTTT.

This clonotype was counted at least ten times. The J gene is TRBJ2-3, the V gene TRBV7-3, with D hard to call. CDR1 SGHTA and CDR2 FQGTGA come from the germline V gene. The CDR3 is made up of 15 amino acids. V lost 4 bases to trimming and J lost 2 bases, with 13 bases between them. The CDR3 sequence: CASSSSGRATDTQYF. The CDR3 DNA is TGTGCCAGCAGCTCCTCAGGAAGAGCCACAGATACGCAGTATTTT.

This clonotype appeared many times. The rearrangement links TRBV7-2 to TRBJ2-1; 12 positions agree with TRBD2. Germline V gives CDR1 SGHTA, CDR2 FQGNSA. The ends lost 3 bases at V and 8 bases at J; junction bases unmatched: 11. This CDR3 is built from 17 residues. The CDR3 sequence is CASSLWSSGRASDEQFF. The CDR3 nucleotides are TGTGCCAGCAGCTTGTGGTCTAGCGGGAGGGCCAGCGATGAGCAGTTCTTC. Full variable domain (missing parts from reference TRBV7-2 and TRBJ2-1): GAGVSQSPSNKVTEKGKDVELRCDPISGHTALYWYRQSLGQGLEFLIYFQGNSAPDKSGLPSDRFSAERTGGSVSTLTIQRTQQEDSAVYLCASSLWSSGRASDEQFFGPGTRLTVL.

This clonotype was seen ten or more times. V is TRBV25-1 and J is TRBJ2-1, with 8 bases lining up with TRBD2. Trimming took 0 bases from V and 6 from J; bases not matched to a gene: 4. Germline loops: CDR1 MGHDK, CDR2 SYGVNS. This CDR3 is 15 amino acids long. CDR3 residues: CASSEYGGGTNEQFF. Here the CDR3 DNA reads TGTGCCAGCAGTGAATACGGCGGGGGGACCAATGAGCAGTTCTTC. Full variable domain (rest looked up from reference TRBV25-1 and TRBJ2-1): EADIYQTPRYLVIGTGKKITLECSQTMGHDKMYWYQQDPGMELHLIHYSYGVNSTEKGDLSSESTVSRIRTEHFPLTLESARPSHTSQYLCASSEYGGGTNEQFFGPGTRLTVL.

This chain joins TRBV7-2 and TRBJ2-7; either TRBD1 or TRBD2 may fit D (5 bases each). The length of the CDR3 is 15 residues. Looked up from germline, CDR1 is SGHTA and CDR2 is FQGNSA. V shed 4 bases and J shed 0 bases, with 13 bases lying between them. The CDR3 coding sequence is TGTGCCAGCAGCTGGGGGACGGCAAGCTCCTACGAGCAGTACTTC. As protein: CASSWGTASSYEQYF.

This clonotype was counted many times. This CDR3 reads CATVNSGANVLTF. The CDR3 DNA is TGTGCTACAGTGAACTCTGGGGCCAACGTCCTGACTTTC. The rearrangement joins TRBV28 to TRBJ2-6; D gene unclear. Germline CDR1 MDHEN, CDR2 SYDVKM. The length of the CDR3 is 13 residues.

This clonotype was recorded a few times. The chain links TRBV14 to TRBJ1-5; 7 bases are a match to TRBD1. This CDR3 has 16 residues. Unmatched junction bases numbered 11, after V lost 4 bases and J lost 5 bases. Looked up from germline, CDR1 is SGHDN and CDR2 is FVKESK. CDR3 DNA: TGTGCCAGCAGCCCCGGGACAGTTAGCTTGGATCAGCCCCAGCATTTT. Encoded protein: CASSPGTVSLDQPQHF.

In its sample, this clonotype was seen many times. V gene TRBV4-2 combines with J gene TRBJ1-1; D is unresolved. This CDR3 contains 11 residues. V was clipped by 1 base and J by 5 bases, with 2 bases between them. Per the germline V gene, CDR1 is LGHNA and CDR2 is YNFKEQ. As DNA, the CDR3 is TGTGCCAGCAGCCAAGGGACTGAAGCTTTCTTT. It yields the protein CASSQGTEAFF.

This chain uses TRBV2 with TRBJ1-4, with unresolved D. Trimming cost V 3 bases and J 5 bases, with 4 bases left between them. CDR3 length: 12 amino acids. CDR1 SNHLY and CDR2 FYNNEI come from the germline V gene. The CDR3: CASSEVNEKLFF. For the CDR3, the DNA is TGTGCCAGCAGTGAGGTGAATGAAAAACTGTTTTTT.

Note on this clonotype: A much larger clone is a single base away; this may be a read error. This chain links TRBV5-1 with TRBJ1-2; TRBD1 is a possible D gene (5 bases). V was cut by 0 bases and J by 5 bases, with 8 bases left in between. Germline loops: CDR1 SGHRS, CDR2 YFSETQ. CDR3 length equals 13 residues. DNA for the CDR3: TGCGCCAGCAGCTTGGATTCAGGGTATGGCTACACCTTC. It translates to CASSLDSGYGYTF. The entire variable domain, with the rest obtained from reference TRBV5-1 and TRBJ1-2, is as follows: KAGVTQTPRYLIKTRGQQVTLSCSPISGHRSVSWYQQTPGQGLQFLFEYFSETQRNKGNFPGRFSGRQFSNSRSEMNVSTLELGDSALYLCASSLDSGYGYTFGSGTRLTVV.

This clonotype was seen at least ten times. CDR3 coding DNA: TGCAGCGTTGATGGGGGCAGGAGCTCCTACGAGCAGTACTTC. This codes for CSVDGGRSSYEQYF. V gene TRBV29-1 combines with J gene TRBJ2-7, with D maybe TRBD1 (6 bases). The CDR3 has 14 amino acids. CDR1 SQVTM and CDR2 ANQGSEA come from the germline V gene. V dropped 3 bases and J dropped 0 bases, with 12 bases sitting between them.

In its sample, this clonotype was seen once. The rearrangement links TRBV15 to TRBJ2-1; 7 nucleotides agree with TRBD1. This CDR3 is 14 amino acids long. The germline V gene encodes CDR1 LNHNV and CDR2 YYDKDF (reference sequence). After removal of 3 bases from V and 5 bases from J, the junction contained 4 bases not matched to a gene. CDR3 sequence: CATSSGQADNEQFF. The CDR3 region has the DNA TGTGCCACCAGCAGCGGACAGGCTGACAATGAGCAGTTCTTC.

The J gene is TRBJ2-7, the V gene TRBV30; TRBD1 or TRBD2 may be the D gene (6 bases each). CDR1 and CDR2 from the germline V gene are GTSNPN and SVGIG (reference sequence). V dropped 7 bases and J dropped 2 bases, with 12 bases sitting between them. This CDR3 comprises 12 residues. Here the CDR3 reads CASAGHPYEQYF. In DNA, the CDR3 is TGTGCCTCGGCGGGACACCCCTACGAGCAGTACTTC.

This clonotype has a count of ten or more. The rearrangement links TRBV15 to TRBJ2-3; D is perhaps TRBD1 or TRBD2 (5 bases each). There are 13 residues in the CDR3. V was trimmed by 7 bases and J by 6 bases, leaving 14 bases between them. CDR1 is LNHNV and CDR2 is YYDKDF in the germline V gene (reference sequence). The CDR3 spells CATNRDLGDTQYF. The CDR3 coding sequence is TGTGCCACCAATCGGGACCTAGGTGATACGCAGTATTTT.